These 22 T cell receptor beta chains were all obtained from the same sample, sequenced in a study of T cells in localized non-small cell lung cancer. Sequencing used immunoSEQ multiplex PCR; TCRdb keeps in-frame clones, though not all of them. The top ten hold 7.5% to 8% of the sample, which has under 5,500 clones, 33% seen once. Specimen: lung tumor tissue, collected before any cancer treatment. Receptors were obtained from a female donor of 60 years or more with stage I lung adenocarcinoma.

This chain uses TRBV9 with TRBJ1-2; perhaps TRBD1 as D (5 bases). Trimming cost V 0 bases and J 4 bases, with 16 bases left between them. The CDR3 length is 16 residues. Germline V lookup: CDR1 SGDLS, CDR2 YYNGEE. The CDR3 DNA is TGTGCCAGCAGCGTAGATTATCGGGGCACCAGCTATGGCTACACCTTC. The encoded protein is CASSVDYRGTSYGYTF.

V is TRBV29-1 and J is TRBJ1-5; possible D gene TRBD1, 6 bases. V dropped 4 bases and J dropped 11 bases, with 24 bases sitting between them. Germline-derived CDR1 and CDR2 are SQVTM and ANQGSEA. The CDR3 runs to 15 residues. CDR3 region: CSVVGGSGADLSQHF. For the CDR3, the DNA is TGCAGCGTTGTAGGGGGATCGGGGGCCGATTTGTCCCAGCATTTT.

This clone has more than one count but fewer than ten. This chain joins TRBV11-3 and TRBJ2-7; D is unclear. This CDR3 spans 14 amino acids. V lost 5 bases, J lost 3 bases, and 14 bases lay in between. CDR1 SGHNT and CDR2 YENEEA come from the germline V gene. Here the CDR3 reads CASSPDSRYYEQYF. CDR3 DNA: TGTGCCAGCAGCCCTGACTCCCGATACTACGAGCAGTACTTC.

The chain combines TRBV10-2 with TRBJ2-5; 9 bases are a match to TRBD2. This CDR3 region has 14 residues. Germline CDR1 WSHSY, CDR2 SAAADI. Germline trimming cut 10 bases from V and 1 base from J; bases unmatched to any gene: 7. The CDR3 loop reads CATAAGGSQETQYF. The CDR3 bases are TGCGCCACCGCAGCGGGGGGAAGCCAAGAGACCCAGTACTTC.

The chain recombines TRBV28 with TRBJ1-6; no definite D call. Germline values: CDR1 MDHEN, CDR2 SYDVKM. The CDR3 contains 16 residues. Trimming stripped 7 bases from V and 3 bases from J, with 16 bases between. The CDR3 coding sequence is TGTGCCAGCACGGGGTCGGGGAGTATCTATAATTCACCCCTCCACTTT. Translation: CASTGSGSIYNSPLHF.

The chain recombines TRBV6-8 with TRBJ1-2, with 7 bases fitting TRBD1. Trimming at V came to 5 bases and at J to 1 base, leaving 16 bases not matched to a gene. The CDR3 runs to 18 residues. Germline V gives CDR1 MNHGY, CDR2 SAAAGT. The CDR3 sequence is CASSPTQAGQADNYGYTF. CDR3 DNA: TGTGCCAGCAGTCCCACCCAAGCTGGACAGGCGGATAACTATGGCTACACCTTC.

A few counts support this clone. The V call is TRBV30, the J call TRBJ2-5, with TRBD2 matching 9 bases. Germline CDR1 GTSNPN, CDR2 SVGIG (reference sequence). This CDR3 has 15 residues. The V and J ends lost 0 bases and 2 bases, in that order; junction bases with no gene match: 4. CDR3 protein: CAWSVISGGQETQYF. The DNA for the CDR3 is TGTGCCTGGAGTGTGATTAGCGGGGGACAAGAGACCCAGTACTTC.

The CDR3 region is CASSLGVTGAYNEQFF. The CDR3, as DNA: TGTGCCAGCAGCTTAGGGGTGACAGGGGCCTACAATGAGCAGTTCTTC. The rearrangement uses TRBV11-3 and TRBJ2-1; 8 positions agree with TRBD1. The CDR3 covers 16 residues. V shed 1 base, J shed 2 bases, and the junction held 4 bases outside the gene matches. From germline, CDR1 is SGHNT and CDR2 YENEEA.

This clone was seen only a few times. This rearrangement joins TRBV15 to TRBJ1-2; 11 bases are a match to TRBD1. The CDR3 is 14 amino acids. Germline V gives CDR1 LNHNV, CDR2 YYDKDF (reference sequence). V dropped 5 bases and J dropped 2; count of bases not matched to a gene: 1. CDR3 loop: CATSWDRGNYGYTF. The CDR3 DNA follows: TGTGCCACCAGCTGGGACAGGGGGAACTATGGCTACACCTTC.

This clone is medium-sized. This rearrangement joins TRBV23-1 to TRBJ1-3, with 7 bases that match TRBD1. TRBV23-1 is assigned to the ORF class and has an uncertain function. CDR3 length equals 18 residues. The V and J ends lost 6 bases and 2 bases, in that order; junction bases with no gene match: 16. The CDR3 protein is CASSQEVSKTGTGNTIYF. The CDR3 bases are TGCGCCAGCAGCCAAGAAGTTAGTAAGACAGGGACTGGAAACACCATATATTTT.

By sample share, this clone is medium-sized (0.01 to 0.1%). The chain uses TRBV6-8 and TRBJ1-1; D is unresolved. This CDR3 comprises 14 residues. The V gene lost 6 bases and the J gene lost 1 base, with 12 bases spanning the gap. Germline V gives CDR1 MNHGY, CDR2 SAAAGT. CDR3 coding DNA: TGTGCCAGCAGAAACTCCGGGTGGAACACTGAAGCTTTCTTT. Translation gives CASRNSGWNTEAFF.

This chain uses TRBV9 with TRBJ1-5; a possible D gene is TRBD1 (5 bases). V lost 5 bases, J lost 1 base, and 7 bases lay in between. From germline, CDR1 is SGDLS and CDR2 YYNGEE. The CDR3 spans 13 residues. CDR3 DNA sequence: TGTGCCAGCAGTGACAGAAGCAATCAGCCCCAGCATTTT. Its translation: CASSDRSNQPQHF.

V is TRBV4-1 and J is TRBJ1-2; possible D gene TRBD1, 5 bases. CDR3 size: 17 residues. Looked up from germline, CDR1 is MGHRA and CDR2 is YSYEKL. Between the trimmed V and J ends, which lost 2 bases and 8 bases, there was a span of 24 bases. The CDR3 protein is CASSQPYQGRRVRGYTF. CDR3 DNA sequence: TGCGCCAGCAGCCAACCATACCAAGGACGCAGGGTGAGAGGCTACACCTTC.

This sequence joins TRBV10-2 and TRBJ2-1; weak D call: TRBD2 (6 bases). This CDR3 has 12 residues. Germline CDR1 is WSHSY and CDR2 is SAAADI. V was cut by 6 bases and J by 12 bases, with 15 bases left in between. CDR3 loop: CASSTYTGVQFF. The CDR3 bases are TGCGCCAGCAGCACCTACACGGGGGTGCAGTTCTTC.

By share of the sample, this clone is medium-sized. CDR3 amino acids: CATSRSGVPSSGNTIYF. CDR3 nucleotides: TGTGCCACCAGCAGAAGTGGGGTCCCCAGCTCTGGAAACACCATATATTTT. The chain recombines TRBV15 with TRBJ1-3; no clear D gene. Trimming took 2 bases from V and 0 from J, leaving 14 bases between them. Germline V gene lookup returns CDR1 LNHNV and CDR2 YYDKDF (reference sequence). The CDR3 runs 17 residues.

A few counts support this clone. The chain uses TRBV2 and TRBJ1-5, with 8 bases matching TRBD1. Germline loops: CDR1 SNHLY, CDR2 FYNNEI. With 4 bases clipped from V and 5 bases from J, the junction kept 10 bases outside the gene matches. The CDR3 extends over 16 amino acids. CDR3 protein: CASSGRTGSMYQPQHF. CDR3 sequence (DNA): TGTGCCAGCAGTGGGCGGACAGGGAGTATGTATCAGCCCCAGCATTTT.

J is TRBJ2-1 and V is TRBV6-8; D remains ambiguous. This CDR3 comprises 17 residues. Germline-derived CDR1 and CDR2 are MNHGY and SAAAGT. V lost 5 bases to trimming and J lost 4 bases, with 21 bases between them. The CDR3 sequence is CASSPTAEPSHYNEQFF. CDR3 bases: TGTGCCAGCAGTCCTACCGCAGAACCCAGCCATTACAATGAGCAGTTCTTC.

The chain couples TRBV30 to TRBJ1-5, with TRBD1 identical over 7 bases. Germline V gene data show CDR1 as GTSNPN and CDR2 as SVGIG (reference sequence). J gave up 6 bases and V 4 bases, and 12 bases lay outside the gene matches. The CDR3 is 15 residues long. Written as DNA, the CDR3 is TGTGCCTGGAATGGGAAGGGGGCGGGAAGTCAGCCCCAGCATTTT. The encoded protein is CAWNGKGAGSQPQHF. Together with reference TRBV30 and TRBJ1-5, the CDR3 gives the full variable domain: SQTIHQWPATLVQPVGSPLSLECTVEGTSNPNLYWYRQAAGRGLQLLFYSVGIGQISSEVPQNLSASRPQDRQFILSSKKLLLSDSGFYLCAWNGKGAGSQPQHFGDGTRLSIL.

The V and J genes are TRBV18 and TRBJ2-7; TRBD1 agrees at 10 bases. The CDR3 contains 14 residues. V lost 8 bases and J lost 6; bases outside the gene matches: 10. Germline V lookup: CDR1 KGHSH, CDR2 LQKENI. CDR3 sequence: CASRTGTGDLEQYF. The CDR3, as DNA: TGTGCCAGCCGCACCGGGACAGGGGATCTCGAGCAGTACTTC.

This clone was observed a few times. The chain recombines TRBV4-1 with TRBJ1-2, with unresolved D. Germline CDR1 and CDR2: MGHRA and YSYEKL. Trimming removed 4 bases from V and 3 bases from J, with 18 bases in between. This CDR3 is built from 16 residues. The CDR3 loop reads CASSPNLQIFDYGYTF. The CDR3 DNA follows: TGCGCCAGCAGCCCGAACTTACAAATTTTTGACTATGGCTACACCTTC.

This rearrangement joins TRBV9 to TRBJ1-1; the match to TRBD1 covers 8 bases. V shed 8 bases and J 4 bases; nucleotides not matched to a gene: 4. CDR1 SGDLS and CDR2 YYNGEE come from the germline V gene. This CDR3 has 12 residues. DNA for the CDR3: TGTGCCAGTGGGGGGACAGGCACTGAAGCTTTCTTT. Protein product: CASGGTGTEAFF. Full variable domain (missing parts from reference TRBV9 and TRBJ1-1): DSGVTQTPKHLITATGQRVTLRCSPRSGDLSVYWYQQSLDQGLQFLIQYYNGEERAKGNILERFSAQQFPDLHSELNLSSLELGDSALYFCASGGTGTEAFFGQGTRLTVV.

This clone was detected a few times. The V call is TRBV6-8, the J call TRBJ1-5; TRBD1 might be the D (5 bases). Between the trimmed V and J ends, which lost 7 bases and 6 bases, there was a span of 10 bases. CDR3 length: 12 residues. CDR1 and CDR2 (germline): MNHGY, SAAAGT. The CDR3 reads CASKGDSQPQHF. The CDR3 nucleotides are TGTGCCAGCAAAGGGGATAGTCAGCCCCAGCATTTT.